This T cell receptor beta chain was sequenced in a study of CD8 T cells in ankylosing spondylitis. Germline V lookup: CDR1 SGHRS, CDR2 YFSETQ. Trimming pared 0 bases from V and 3 bases from J, leaving 7 bases between. The CDR3 extends over 13 amino acids. This clonotype was seen many times. Making use of molecular barcodes, quantitative 5'-RACE generated TCR beta libraries. TCRdb processed the 5' RACE reads anew with MiXCR; each CDR3 protein has one entry. The sample has under 300,000 distinct CDR3 sequences, 10% to 13% seen once. This rearrangement joins TRBV5-1 to TRBJ2-7; D possibly corresponds to TRBD1 (6 bases). This sequence was found in a male donor with ankylosing spondylitis or in good health (not recorded which). The sample was blood, either unsorted or a sorted T cell fraction (not recorded which). CDR3 in DNA: TGCGCCAGCAGCTTGGAGGACAGCTACGAGCAGTACTTC. The encoded protein is CASSLEDSYEQYF.